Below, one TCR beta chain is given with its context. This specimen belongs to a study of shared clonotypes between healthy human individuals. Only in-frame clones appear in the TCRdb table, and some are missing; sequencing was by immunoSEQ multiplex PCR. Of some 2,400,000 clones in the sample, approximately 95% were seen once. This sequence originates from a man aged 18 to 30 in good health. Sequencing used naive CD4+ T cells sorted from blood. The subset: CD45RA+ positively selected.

CDR3 sequence: CASSQGLPGELFF. The CDR3 DNA reads as TGCGCCAGCAGCCAAGGGCTACCTGGGGAGCTGTTTTTT. The chain recombines TRBV4-1 with TRBJ2-2; no clear D gene. Trimming left V 1 base short and J 8 bases short, with 8 bases between. Germline-derived CDR1 and CDR2 are MGHRA and YSYEKL. This CDR3 comprises 13 residues.